The 21 T cell receptor beta chains in this list originate from one sample, sequenced in a study of regulatory T cells in long-lasting Graves disease. Documented time point: newly diagnosed GD, antithyroid drugs for less than 3 months. PBMCs provided the RNA from which the TCR library was made. Researchers made TCR beta libraries by using iRepertoire HTBI primers and running Arm-PCR on CDR3 regions. TCRdb itself ran the multiplex PCR reads through MiXCR, one entry per CDR3 protein. The profile shows 200,000 to 250,000 distinct CDR3 sequences, approximately 20% of them singletons. Sequenced here: peripheral blood mononuclear cells (PBMCs), sampled at new diagnosis, from a patient treated with antithyroid drugs. Source of these receptors: a female donor with Graves disease.

The CDR3 loop reads CASSPGQTNYGYTF. The CDR3, as DNA: TGTGCCAGCAGTCCCGGCCAGACTAACTATGGCTACACCTTC. The V gene is TRBV28, the J gene TRBJ1-2; no clear D gene. The V end was cut by 5 bases, the J end by 0 bases, with 10 bases between. CDR1 is MDHEN, CDR2 SYDVKM, per germline. CDR3 length: 14 amino acids.

This clonotype was seen many times. The chain couples TRBV28 to TRBJ1-2; 7 positions match TRBD1. Germline CDR1 MDHEN, CDR2 SYDVKM. Unmatched junction bases numbered 15, after V lost 9 bases and J lost 2 bases. The CDR3 consists of 16 residues. The CDR3 DNA is TGTGCCAGGGGGGGGCGTCACAGGGGCGGCAACTATGGCTACACCTTC. Protein product: CARGGRHRGGNYGYTF.

This clonotype was counted many times. The chain is built from TRBV19 and TRBJ2-1; a possible D gene is TRBD2 (5 bases). This CDR3 region has 15 residues. Germline CDR1 and CDR2: LNHDA and SQIVND (reference sequence). Trimming removed 5 bases from V and 2 bases from J, with 13 bases in between. Here the CDR3 reads CASSPTGVPYNEQFF. CDR3 in DNA: TGTGCCAGTAGTCCTACCGGGGTGCCCTACAATGAGCAGTTCTTC.

To note about this clonotype: A read error may explain this, as a much larger clone is one base away. The rearrangement uses TRBV3-1 and TRBJ2-5, with D perhaps matching TRBD1 (5 bases). The tail of the sequence fits TRBJ2-1 better, so the J call may be wrong. Germline V gene sequence: CDR1 LGHDT, CDR2 YNNKEL (reference sequence). The CDR3 loop spans 14 amino acids. CDR3 in DNA: TGTGTCAGCAGCCGAGCCGAGACAGCATCCGAGCAGTTCTTC. This codes for CVSSRAETASEQFF.

This clonotype has at least ten counts. CDR3 residues: CATSAGGGYNEQFF. DNA for the CDR3: TGTGCCACCAGTGCGGGCGGAGGGTACAATGAGCAGTTCTTC. The genes are TRBV24-1 and TRBJ2-1, with D perhaps TRBD2 (6 bases). Trimming cost V 5 bases and J 4 bases, with 11 bases left between them. Germline loops: CDR1 KGHDR, CDR2 SFDVKD. This CDR3 spans 14 amino acids.

Ten or more counts support this clonotype. The V and J genes are TRBV6-1 and TRBJ1-1; D is perhaps TRBD1 (5 bases). CDR3 size: 12 residues. Per germline, CDR1 MNHNS and CDR2 SASEGT. Trimming stripped 6 bases from V and 6 bases from J, with 11 bases between. The DNA of the CDR3 is TGTGCCAGCAGCAGACAGATCCCTGAAGCTTTCTTT. Its protein is CASSRQIPEAFF.

The chain couples TRBV28 to TRBJ2-5; 12 positions agree with TRBD1. Looked up from germline, CDR1 is MDHEN and CDR2 is SYDVKM. CDR3 length: 16 residues. J lost 5 bases, V lost 3 bases, and 7 bases had no gene match. CDR3 protein: CASSLGGQGAGETQYF. Here the CDR3 DNA reads TGTGCCAGCAGTTTGGGGGGACAGGGGGCAGGGGAGACCCAGTACTTC.

At least ten counts were recorded for this clonotype. The gene calls are TRBV3-1 and TRBJ1-2, with unresolved D. Germline loops: CDR1 LGHDT, CDR2 YNNKEL (reference sequence). The CDR3 is 12 amino acids. The V gene lost 1 base and the J gene lost 8 bases, with 8 bases spanning the gap. Here the CDR3 reads CASSQGTDGYTF. The CDR3 DNA reads as TGTGCCAGCAGCCAAGGTACAGACGGCTACACCTTC.

Points on this clonotype: A far larger clone differs by one base, so this is likely a read error. The chain carries TRBV9 and TRBJ2-4, with D perhaps matching TRBD1 (5 bases). Germline CDR1 SGDLS, CDR2 YYNGEE. There are 16 residues in the CDR3. V was cut by 5 bases and J by 2 bases, with 17 bases left in between. In DNA form, the CDR3 reads TGTGCCAGCAGTTCTACCTCCAGGGTAACCAAAAACATTCAGTACTTC. Its translation is CASSSTSRVTKNIQYF.

About this clonotype itself: The DNA is omitted, as the CDR3 cannot be located on it reliably, and the CDR3 follows TCRdb's listing. This chain links TRBV19 with TRBJ2-3; the table's TRBD1 call for D was not verified on the DNA. The CDR3 has 22 amino acids, counting both end residues. The V gene's germline CDR1 is LNHDA and CDR2 SQIVND (reference sequence). This CDR3 reads CASSFRVHYEQYFGPGTDTQYF.

At least ten counts were recorded for this clonotype. The chain is built from TRBV24-1 and TRBJ2-1; TRBD2 matches 14 bases. J gave up 5 bases and V 6 bases, and 2 bases lay outside the gene matches. Germline values: CDR1 KGHDR, CDR2 SFDVKD. The CDR3 runs 15 residues. CDR3 DNA sequence: TGTGCCACCAGTTGGACTAGCGGGAGGAACAATGAGCAGTTCTTC. It yields the protein CATSWTSGRNNEQFF.

V gene TRBV24-1 combines with J gene TRBJ2-7; D perhaps matches TRBD1 (6 bases). Trimming shortened V by 4 bases and J by 5 bases, and 17 bases separated the two germline ends. The CDR3 length is 15 residues. From germline, CDR1 is KGHDR and CDR2 SFDVKD. CDR3 sequence reads: CATSDPRGSIDEQYF. CDR3 coding DNA: TGTGCCACCAGTGACCCTAGGGGGAGTATCGACGAGCAGTACTTC.

The J gene is TRBJ2-1, the V gene TRBV6-5, with 10 positions matching TRBD2. CDR1 is MNHEY and CDR2 is SVGAGI in the germline V gene. J gave up 0 bases and V 2 bases, and 4 bases lay outside the gene matches. The CDR3 has 17 residues. The chain's CDR3 is CASSYGLAESSYNEQFF. The DNA for the CDR3 is TGTGCCAGCAGTTACGGACTAGCGGAGAGCTCCTACAATGAGCAGTTCTTC.

With respect to this clonotype: This clone may be a read error of a much larger clone one base away. The chain uses TRBV5-4 and TRBJ2-1; TRBD2 matches 9 bases. The tail of the sequence fits TRBJ2-5 better, so the J call may be wrong. From germline, CDR1 is SGHNT and CDR2 YYREEE (reference sequence). The CDR3 runs 16 residues. CDR3 protein: CASSPRRTSEQETQYF. For the CDR3, the DNA is TGTGCCAGCAGCCCGCGACGGACTAGCGAACAAGAGACCCAGTACTTC.

CDR3 in amino acids: CASSVEGTSGRADASYNEQFF. The CDR3 nucleotides read TGTGCCAGCAGCGTAGAGGGGACTAGCGGGAGGGCCGATGCGTCCTACAATGAGCAGTTCTTC. The chain employs TRBV9 and TRBJ2-1, with 16 positions matching TRBD2. The CDR3 is 21 residues long. Germline V lookup: CDR1 SGDLS, CDR2 YYNGEE. Trimming removed 0 bases from V and 1 base from J; junction bases left unmatched: 10.

In its sample, this clonotype was seen once. A much more abundant neighbour one base away suggests this may be a read error. The chain couples TRBV7-9 to TRBJ2-3; D remains unclear. The CDR3 consists of 12 residues. CDR1 is SEHNR, CDR2 FQNEAQ, per germline (reference sequence). Here the CDR3 DNA reads TGTGCCAGCAGCTCGGTAGGAGATACGCAGTGTTTT. Residues: CASSSVGDTQCF.

This clonotype was counted ten times or more. The rearrangement uses TRBV20-1 and TRBJ2-5; TRBD1 aligns across 12 bases. Germline CDR1 reads DFQATT; CDR2 reads SNEGSKA (reference sequence). V lost 6 bases and J lost 4; bases outside the gene matches: 12. CDR3 length equals 16 residues. This CDR3 reads CSAEGQGALALETQYF. CDR3 sequence (DNA): TGCAGTGCGGAGGGACAGGGGGCTTTGGCTTTAGAGACCCAGTACTTC.

V gene TRBV11-1 combines with J gene TRBJ2-1, with unresolved D. The CDR3 is made up of 13 amino acids. V dropped 2 bases and J dropped 7 bases, with 9 bases sitting between them. Germline CDR1 and CDR2: SGHAT and FQDESV (reference sequence). The CDR3 loop is CASSLTRLNEQFF. CDR3 coding DNA: TGTGCCAGCAGCTTAACCAGGTTGAATGAGCAGTTCTTC.

This clonotype was observed a handful of times. A read error is the likely source, as a far larger clone sits one nucleotide away. This rearrangement joins TRBV3-1 to TRBJ2-1; D perhaps matches TRBD2 (6 bases). The CDR3 contains 14 residues. With 2 bases removed from V and 10 bases from J, the gap between germline ends came to 15 bases. Germline V gene lookup returns CDR1 LGHDT and CDR2 YNNKEL (reference sequence). The CDR3, as DNA: TGTGCCAGCAGCCAATCCGGGAGCTCCTACGAGCAGTTCTTC. Its protein product is CASSQSGSSYEQFF.

Many counts were recorded for this clonotype. The chain uses TRBV20-1 and TRBJ2-7; D gene ambiguous. This CDR3 contains 11 residues. Trimming left V 3 bases short and J 2 bases short, with 5 bases between. Germline CDR1 and CDR2: DFQATT and SNEGSKA (reference sequence). As DNA, the CDR3 is TGCAGTGCTAGGCCCCCCTACGAGCAGTACTTC. It yields the protein CSARPPYEQYF.

The chain links TRBV2 to TRBJ2-1, with D possibly matching TRBD1 (5 bases). CDR1 is SNHLY and CDR2 is FYNNEI in the germline V gene. The CDR3 is made up of 14 amino acids. With 5 bases removed from V and 13 bases from J, the gap between germline ends came to 21 bases. CDR3 protein: CASSYQNHRQAQFF. The DNA for the CDR3 is TGTGCCAGCAGTTACCAGAATCACAGGCAAGCTCAGTTCTTC.